This is a list of T cell receptor beta chains from one sample in a study of vaccination effects on CD4 cells after COVID-19. Antigens for these TCRs are unknown. TCRdb's copy holds only in-frame clones and misses some; the assay was immunoSEQ multiplex PCR. The sample has 50,000 to 75,000 clones; 72% are singletons. This material consisted of CD4+ T cells from PBMCs cultured without peptide, taken before COVID-19 vaccination. The receptors were sampled from a human donor who had a prior SARS-CoV-2 infection. Both conserved end residues are part of each CDR3. The D gene is left open where the match is weak. Clone sizes are given selectively: once, few, many, or a class where the clone is expanded.

TRBJ2-1 TRBD1 few TRBV5-1 CASSSSGTGSYNEQFF TGCGCCAGCAGCTCCTCCGGGACAGGGAGCTACAATGAGCAGTTCTTC
TRBJ2-2 - - TRBV19 CASSRDGNTGELFF TGTGCCAGTAGTAGGGACGGTAACACCGGGGAGCTGTTTTTT
TRBJ2-3 TRBD2 - TRBV3-1/TRBV3-2 CASSQAGTSGGFTDTQYF TGTGCCAGCAGCCAGGCCGGGACTAGCGGGGGGTTCACAGATACGCAGTATTTT
TRBJ1-1 - - TRBV4-3 CASSQDPTGYGREAFF TGCGCCAGCAGCCAAGACCCTACAGGGTACGGGCGCGAAGCTTTCTTT
TRBJ2-1 - - TRBV9 CASSQEKRIGEQFF TGTGCCAGCAGCCAAGAGAAGCGGATTGGTGAGCAGTTCTTC
TRBJ2-3 - once TRBV5-4 CASSLELWVADTQYF TGTGCCAGCAGCTTGGAACTCTGGGTAGCAGATACGCAGTATTTT
TRBJ2-7 - - TRBV4-3 CASSQSWGGGYEQYF TGCGCCAGCAGCCAAAGCTGGGGCGGAGGCTACGAGCAGTACTTC
TRBJ2-2 - - TRBV28 CASSYLQGGGPFGGELFF TGTGCCAGCAGTTATCTGCAAGGGGGAGGGCCCTTTGGCGGGGAGCTGTTTTTT
TRBJ2-5 TRBD2 - TRBV7-9 CASSLAGGPGETQYF TGTGCCAGCAGCTTAGCGGGAGGGCCCGGAGAGACCCAGTACTTC
TRBJ1-1 - - TRBV3-1/TRBV3-2 CASSQVYRTEAFF TGTGCCAGCAGCCAGGTATATCGGACTGAAGCTTTCTTT
TRBJ2-3 - - TRBV6-5 CASSYRAPTDTQYF TGTGCCAGCAGTTATAGGGCCCCCACAGATACGCAGTATTTT
TRBJ2-3 TRBD2 - TRBV5-4 CASSLNSGEITDTQYF TGTGCCAGCAGCTTGAACAGCGGGGAAATCACAGATACGCAGTATTTT
TRBJ2-1 TRBD2 - TRBV18 CASSPIPMGLSINEQFF TGTGCCAGCTCACCGATCCCAATGGGACTAAGTATAAATGAGCAGTTCTTC
TRBJ2-2 TRBD1 few TRBV2 CASSAPGQGVDGELFF TGTGCCAGCAGTGCTCCGGGGCAGGGGGTGGACGGGGAGCTGTTTTTT
TRBJ1-1 - - TRBV27 CASSLRGNTEAFF TGTGCCAGCAGTCTTAGAGGGAACACTGAAGCTTTCTTT
TRBJ2-1 TRBD2 - TRBV7-6 CASTLGLAGGTSISYNEQFF TGTGCCAGCACCCTCGGACTAGCGGGGGGTACCTCTATCTCCTACAATGAGCAGTTCTTC
TRBJ2-1 - - TRBV6-2/TRBV6-3 CASSLITNEQFF TGTGCCAGCAGTCTAATTACCAATGAGCAGTTCTTC
TRBJ1-2 - - TRBV9 CASSFMPLTNYGYTF TGTGCCAGCAGCTTTATGCCTCTGACCAACTATGGCTACACCTTC
TRBJ2-7 - - TRBV2 CASSEWQGLTEQYF TGTGCCAGCAGTGAATGGCAGGGTCTTACAGAGCAGTACTTC
TRBJ1-1 - - TRBV2 CASRELSGRAFF TGTGCCAGCAGGGAACTGTCCGGACGGGCTTTCTTT
TRBJ1-5 - - TRBV19 CASTYLVIPGRNSNQPQHF TGTGCCAGTACCTACCTCGTTATTCCAGGGAGGAATAGCAATCAGCCCCAGCATTTT
TRBJ1-1 - few TRBV27 CASSPYRVARTEAFF TGTGCCAGCAGTCCCTACCGGGTCGCAAGGACTGAAGCTTTCTTT
TRBJ1-5 - - TRBV12-3/TRBV12-4 CASSSSGGQPQHF TGTGCCAGCAGTTCCTCGGGGGGGCAGCCCCAGCATTTT
TRBJ2-7 - - TRBV19 CASRGGGEQYF TGTGCCAGTCGCGGTGGGGGCGAGCAGTACTTC
TRBJ1-5 - - TRBV2 CASSEESGDQPQHF TGTGCCAGCAGTGAAGAAAGCGGGGATCAGCCCCAGCATTTT
TRBJ2-7 - - TRBV5-4 CASSWGPGQVSYEQYF TGTGCCAGCAGCTGGGGGCCGGGACAAGTTTCCTACGAGCAGTACTTC
TRBJ1-4 - once TRBV5-8 CASSTFFEATNEKLFF TGTGCCAGCAGCACGTTTTTTGAGGCAACTAATGAAAAACTGTTTTTT
TRBJ1-4 TRBD1 - TRBV5-6 CASSRTGVGEKLFF TGTGCCAGCAGCCGGACAGGGGTCGGTGAAAAACTGTTTTTT
TRBJ1-1 TRBD1 - TRBV5-1 CASSPGQMNTEAFF TGCGCCAGCAGCCCGGGACAGATGAACACTGAAGCTTTCTTT
TRBJ2-3 - - TRBV30 CAWSVHVTDTQYF TGTGCCTGGAGTGTACACGTCACAGATACGCAGTATTTT
TRBJ2-1 - - TRBV7-6 CASSLVTGKNEQFF TGTGCCAGCAGCTTAGTAACAGGGAAGAATGAGCAGTTCTTC
TRBJ1-4 - - TRBV15 CATSRTINEKLFF TGTGCCACCAGCCGTACTATAAATGAAAAACTGTTTTTT
TRBJ1-4 - - TRBV20-1 CSVPNWEKLFF TGCAGTGTCCCGAACTGGGAAAAACTGTTTTTT
TRBJ2-1 TRBD1 once TRBV24-1 CATSASGQGRYEQFF TGTGCCACCAGTGCCTCGGGACAGGGCCGTTATGAGCAGTTCTTC
TRBJ1-3 TRBD1 - TRBV4-3 CASSQATGGASGNTIYF TGCGCCAGCAGCCAAGCTACAGGGGGCGCCTCTGGAAACACCATATATTTT
TRBJ1-3 - - TRBV4-2 CASSPLAGTGNTIYF TGTGCCAGCAGCCCCTTAGCAGGGACGGGAAACACCATATATTTT
TRBJ2-7 TRBD1 - TRBV7-9 CASSLGTEVYEQYF TGTGCCAGCAGCTTGGGGACAGAGGTGTACGAGCAGTACTTC
TRBJ2-2 - once TRBV3-1/TRBV3-2 CASSQDPGLTGELFF TGTGCCAGCAGCCAAGATCCAGGCCTCACCGGGGAGCTGTTTTTT
TRBJ1-1 - - TRBV18 CASSPSRTEAFF TGTGCCAGCTCACCAAGCAGAACTGAAGCTTTCTTT
TRBJ2-5 TRBD2 - TRBV24-1 CATRASSGQETQYF TGTGCCACCAGAGCTTCTAGCGGGCAAGAGACCCAGTACTTC
TRBJ1-3 - few TRBV6-2/TRBV6-3 CASSYNYGTRGNTIYF TGTGCCAGCAGTTACAACTACGGGACGCGCGGAAACACCATATATTTT
TRBJ2-5 - - TRBV4-1 CASSQGWRETQYF TGCGCCAGCAGCCAAGGATGGAGGGAGACCCAGTACTTC
TRBJ2-1 - - TRBV7-9 CASRGTEGWSYNEQFF TGTGCCAGCAGGGGGACCGAGGGGTGGTCCTACAATGAGCAGTTCTTC
TRBJ2-7 TRBD2 - TRBV11-2 CASSLDRTSGRSLYEQYF TGTGCCAGCAGCTTAGACAGGACTAGCGGGAGGTCGCTCTACGAGCAGTACTTC
TRBJ1-4 - - TRBV7-8 CASSAGSPIGEKLFF TGTGCCAGCAGCGCCGGGAGTCCGATAGGGGAAAAACTGTTTTTT
TRBJ1-1 - - TRBV6-5 CASSYWGIEGRAFF TGTGCCAGCAGTTACTGGGGGATCGAGGGTAGGGCTTTCTTT
TRBJ2-3 - - TRBV4-2 CASSQDRDRSTDTQYF TGTGCCAGCAGCCAAGACCGGGACCGTAGCACAGATACGCAGTATTTT
TRBJ1-1 TRBD1 few TRBV24-1 CATRKTGATNTEAFF TGTGCCACCAGAAAGACAGGGGCGACGAACACTGAAGCTTTCTTT
TRBJ2-7 - - TRBV11-2 CASSLVVRGEQYF TGTGCCAGCAGCTTAGTTGTCCGAGGCGAGCAGTACTTC
TRBJ2-3 - - TRBV9 CASSVEVGADTQYF TGTGCCAGCAGCGTAGAGGTCGGTGCAGATACGCAGTATTTT
TRBJ2-7 TRBD2 - TRBV7-3 CASSSGTSGYEQYF TGTGCCAGCAGCTCCGGGACTAGCGGATACGAGCAGTACTTC
TRBJ2-7 - - TRBV5-1 CASSVAGTRSYEQYF TGCGCCAGCAGCGTGGCCGGGACTCGATCCTACGAGCAGTACTTC
TRBJ2-2 - - TRBV6-5 CASSNPGTGELFF TGTGCCAGCAGCAACCCCGGGACCGGGGAGCTGTTTTTT
TRBJ2-5 TRBD2 many TRBV9 CASSPGEKRGALETQYF TGTGCCAGCAGCCCTGGGGAGAAGCGGGGGGCACTAGAGACCCAGTACTTC